The 32 T cell receptor beta chains below all came from one sample that was sequenced in a study of early T cells in non-severe SARS-CoV-2 infection. In TCRdb, the 5' RACE reads were re-called with MiXCR into one record per CDR3 protein. The sample has approximately 84,000 distinct CDR3 sequences; under 15% are singletons. Sequenced sample: whole blood. These receptor sequences come from an adult who was a healthcare worker with PCR-confirmed SARS-CoV-2 infection or an uninfected control (not recorded which).

This clonotype came up a few times. The CDR3: CSVLGREAYNEQFF. The CDR3 coding sequence is TGCAGCGTCCTCGGGAGGGAGGCCTACAATGAGCAGTTCTTC. The V and J genes are TRBV29-1 and TRBJ2-1, with 8 bases identical to TRBD2. Germline V gives CDR1 SQVTM, CDR2 ANQGSEA. CDR3 size: 14 residues. With 6 bases clipped from V and 2 bases from J, the junction kept 6 bases outside the gene matches.

This clonotype was seen a few times. The chain combines TRBV7-6 with TRBJ2-5, with 8 bases aligning to TRBD1. Per germline, CDR1 SGHVS and CDR2 FNYEAQ. The CDR3 has 16 residues. Trimming took 1 base from V and 5 from J; bases not matched to a gene: 9. The CDR3: CASSLVMQGARETQYF. DNA for the CDR3: TGTGCCAGCAGCTTAGTCATGCAGGGGGCAAGGGAGACCCAGTACTTC.

The table lists this clonotype with a few counts. The rearrangement joins TRBV30 to TRBJ1-5; a weak D match, TRBD1 (6 bases). The CDR3 spans 13 residues. The ends were cut back, 4 bases at V and 6 bases at J, with 13 bases in the middle. Germline CDR1 is GTSNPN and CDR2 is SVGIG (reference sequence). CDR3: CAWTDQGSQPQHF. In DNA form, the CDR3 reads TGTGCCTGGACTGATCAGGGGAGTCAGCCCCAGCATTTT.

This clonotype appeared many times. The CDR3 region has the DNA TGTGCCAGCAGCTTATTGCCCCAGCAAGAGACCCAGTACTTC. Translating it yields CASSLLPQQETQYF. This chain joins TRBV11-2 and TRBJ2-5; D is unclear. Germline V gene sequence: CDR1 SGHAT, CDR2 FQNNGV. V was pared by 2 bases and J by 2 bases, with 9 bases between. The CDR3 runs 14 residues.

Only a few counts were recorded for this clonotype. The gene calls are TRBV6-2 or TRBV6-3 and TRBJ2-1, with 7 bases matching TRBD1. CDR3 length: 14 amino acids. J was trimmed by 5 bases and V by 4 bases; bases with no gene match: 5. Germline CDR1 and CDR2: MNHEY and SVGEGT. CDR3 nucleotides: TGTGCCAGCAGTTTAGGGACAGCCCACAATGAGCAGTTCTTC. Translation: CASSLGTAHNEQFF.

The genes are TRBV12-3 or TRBV12-4 and TRBJ2-7; D perhaps matches TRBD2 (5 bases). Trimming cost V 3 bases and J 6 bases, with 15 bases left between them. CDR3 length: 14 residues. The CDR3: CASSLAGGLSEQYF. CDR3 bases: TGTGCCAGCAGTTTGGCGGGCGGGTTGTCCGAGCAGTACTTC.

This clonotype was seen a few times. The rearrangement uses TRBV20-1 and TRBJ2-3; D gene ambiguous. CDR1 is DFQATT and CDR2 is SNEGSKA in the germline V gene (reference sequence). Trimming cost V 0 bases and J 4 bases, with 14 bases left between them. The CDR3 has 15 residues. The CDR3 nucleotides are TGCAGTGCTAGAGATTGGGGTGGGCAGGCAGATACGCAGTATTTT. Amino acid sequence: CSARDWGGQADTQYF.

This clonotype has a handful of counts. The chain has TRBV9 and TRBJ2-7; maybe TRBD1 (6 bases). The length of the CDR3 is 13 residues. Trimming stripped 0 bases from V and 6 bases from J, with 10 bases between. Germline V gives CDR1 SGDLS, CDR2 YYNGEE. The chain's CDR3 is CASSVGGGAEQYF. The CDR3 coding sequence is TGTGCCAGCAGCGTAGGAGGGGGTGCCGAGCAGTACTTC.

This clonotype was observed a handful of times. The chain couples TRBV2 to TRBJ1-1; the D gene is possibly TRBD1 (6 bases). Germline V gene data show CDR1 as SNHLY and CDR2 as FYNNEI. V gave up 4 bases and J gave up 8 bases, with 8 bases separating them. This CDR3 is built from 11 residues. The CDR3 loop is CASSAGTEAFF. In DNA, the CDR3 is TGTGCCAGCAGTGCTGGGACAGAAGCTTTCTTT.

The rearrangement uses TRBV2 and TRBJ2-1; D could derive from TRBD1 or TRBD2 (5 bases each). Trimming removed 8 bases at V and 4 bases at J, with 12 bases between. Germline V lookup: CDR1 SNHLY, CDR2 FYNNEI. The CDR3 is made up of 13 amino acids. DNA for the CDR3: TGTGCCAGCGGGGACGGCCTGTACAATGAGCAGTTCTTC. Its protein product is CASGDGLYNEQFF.

The chain carries TRBV4-1 and TRBJ1-6; a possible D gene is TRBD1 (6 bases). The CDR3 totals 13 residues. Trimming removed 6 bases at V and 7 bases at J, with 10 bases between. Germline CDR1 MGHRA, CDR2 YSYEKL. CDR3 sequence reads: CASSQTGNSPLHF. The CDR3 DNA is TGCGCCAGCAGTCAAACAGGGAATTCACCCCTCCACTTT.

This clonotype occurred many times. V and J are TRBV15 and TRBJ1-1; a possible D gene is TRBD1 (6 bases). V was pared by 4 bases and J by 6 bases, with 12 bases between. This CDR3 spans 13 amino acids. Germline V gene data show CDR1 as LNHNV and CDR2 as YYDKDF (reference sequence). The DNA of the CDR3 is TGTGCCACCAGCACCCCAGGGGTCTCTGAAGCTTTCTTT. It codes for CATSTPGVSEAFF.

The chain couples TRBV7-9 to TRBJ1-5; D gene unclear. Germline CDR1 is SEHNR and CDR2 is FQNEAQ (reference sequence). Trimming took 1 base from V and 6 from J, leaving 4 bases between them. This CDR3 is 12 amino acids long. CDR3 loop: CASSLDAQPQHF. The DNA for the CDR3 is TGTGCCAGCAGCTTAGACGCTCAGCCCCAGCATTTT.

This chain links TRBV20-1 with TRBJ2-7, with D perhaps assigned TRBD1 or TRBD2 (5 bases each). The CDR3 runs to 13 residues. Trimming took off 4 bases at V and 7 bases at J, with 17 bases between the two ends. Germline CDR1 is DFQATT and CDR2 is SNEGSKA (reference sequence). The CDR3 sequence is CSATQPRGWEQYF. In DNA, the CDR3 is TGCAGTGCTACTCAACCGAGGGGATGGGAGCAGTACTTC.

The chain employs TRBV9 and TRBJ2-7; D may be TRBD1 (5 bases). V was pared by 0 bases and J by 7 bases, with 17 bases between. Germline-derived CDR1 and CDR2 are SGDLS and YYNGEE. There are 15 residues in the CDR3. CDR3 sequence: CASSVDLGAFGEQYF. The CDR3 nucleotides read TGTGCCAGCAGCGTAGACTTAGGGGCCTTCGGAGAGCAGTACTTC.

This clonotype was counted many times. The chain employs TRBV6-4 and TRBJ2-1; 14 nucleotides align to TRBD2. Unmatched junction bases numbered 4, after V lost 6 bases and J lost 9 bases. The CDR3 is made up of 14 amino acids. Germline V gives CDR1 MRHNA, CDR2 SNTAGT. This chain's CDR3 is CASSPGLAGAEQFF. The CDR3 bases are TGTGCCAGCAGCCCGGGACTAGCGGGGGCTGAGCAGTTCTTC.

This rearrangement joins TRBV29-1 to TRBJ1-5; D unresolved. The ends were cut back, 2 bases at V and 3 bases at J, with 8 bases in the middle. CDR1 is SQVTM, CDR2 ANQGSEA, per germline. CDR3 length: 13 amino acids. CDR3 loop: CSVEICSNQPQHF. The CDR3 DNA follows: TGCAGCGTTGAAATCTGTTCCAATCAGCCCCAGCATTTT. Combining the CDR3 with reference TRBV29-1 and TRBJ1-5 gives the whole variable domain SAVISQKPSRDICQRGTSLTIQCQVDSQVTMMFWYRQQPGQSLTLIATANQGSEATYESGFVIDKFPISRPNLTFSTLTVSNMSPEDSSIYLCSVEICSNQPQHFGDGTRLSIL.

About this clonotype: A much larger clone is a single base away; this may be a read error. CDR3 sequence: CSARGNVQFF. The CDR3 DNA is TGCAGTGCTAGAGGGAATGTGCAGTTCTTC. The chain carries TRBV20-1 and TRBJ2-1; D is undetermined. Germline assignment: CDR1 DFQATT and CDR2 SNEGSKA (reference sequence). There are 10 residues in the CDR3.

CDR3 in amino acids: CASSRSDTQYF. Here the CDR3 DNA reads TGTGCCAGCAGTCGGTCAGATACGCAGTATTTT. The chain carries TRBV28 and TRBJ2-3; D is unclear. The CDR3 consists of 11 residues. V was pared by 5 bases and J by 4 bases, with 4 bases between. CDR1 and CDR2 (germline): MDHEN, SYDVKM.

The chain combines TRBV27 with TRBJ1-2; D remains ambiguous. In germline, CDR1 is MNHEY, CDR2 SMNVEV (reference sequence). V lost 2 bases to trimming and J lost 5 bases, with 12 bases between them. The CDR3 sequence is 14 residues long. For the CDR3, the DNA is TGTGCCAGCAGTTTAGTAGGGCCTGAATATGGCTACACCTTC. Its protein product is CASSLVGPEYGYTF.

This clonotype was detected a few times. This rearrangement joins TRBV7-2 to TRBJ2-1; no clear D gene. The CDR3 covers 14 residues. CDR1 and CDR2 (germline): SGHTA, FQGNSA. Trimming removed 5 bases at V and 5 bases at J, with 13 bases between. For the CDR3, the DNA is TGTGCCAGCAGCCCCCCCAGGACCGACAATGAGCAGTTCTTC. It yields the protein CASSPPRTDNEQFF.

The sample holds a few counts of this clonotype. The chain combines TRBV29-1 with TRBJ2-7, with 10 bases aligning to TRBD2. CDR1 and CDR2 from the germline V gene are SQVTM and ANQGSEA. This CDR3 region has 13 residues. Unmatched junction bases numbered 6, after V lost 0 bases and J lost 10 bases. CDR3 sequence reads: CSVEDWLAGEQYF. As DNA, the CDR3 is TGCAGCGTTGAAGATTGGCTAGCGGGAGAACAGTACTTC.

Turning to this clonotype: Germline is not matched at one junction end, which may reflect a read error. This chain connects TRBV12-3 or TRBV12-4 to TRBJ2-7; D is uncertain. The CDR3 totals 14 residues. CDR3 sequence: CASSFGGEAYEQCF. CDR3 DNA: TGTGCCAGCAGTTTCGGTGGAGAGGCCTACGAGCAGTGCTTC.

The chain couples TRBV20-1 to TRBJ2-5, with TRBD2 matching 9 bases. There are 14 residues in the CDR3. Germline values: CDR1 DFQATT, CDR2 SNEGSKA (reference sequence). The trim removed 3 bases at V and 5 bases at J, leaving 7 bases unmatched. CDR3 in DNA: TGCAGTGCTAGTCCTAGCGGGACTCTGGAGACCCAGTACTTC. It codes for CSASPSGTLETQYF.

The chain has TRBV2 and TRBJ2-1, with D possibly being TRBD2 (6 bases). Between the trimmed V and J ends, which lost 6 bases and 0 bases, there was a span of 9 bases. The CDR3 has 14 amino acids. The V gene's germline CDR1 is SNHLY and CDR2 FYNNEI. The CDR3 protein is CASSPSDSYNEQFF. The CDR3 region has the DNA TGTGCCAGCAGCCCTAGCGACTCCTACAATGAGCAGTTCTTC. Supplemented by reference TRBV2 and TRBJ2-1, the full variable domain reads EPEVTQTPSHQVTQMGQEVILRCVPISNHLYFYWYRQILGQKVEFLVSFYNNEISEKSEIFDDQFSVERPDGSNFTLKIRSTKLEDSAMYFCASSPSDSYNEQFFGPGTRLTVL.

In this sample, this clonotype turned up many times. The chain combines TRBV14 with TRBJ1-1; no definite D call. The CDR3 contains 11 residues. V dropped 8 bases and J dropped 1 base, with 5 bases sitting between them. Germline-derived CDR1 and CDR2 are SGHDN and FVKESK. CDR3 DNA: TGTGCCAGCGGGAGGAACACTGAAGCTTTCTTT. Protein: CASGRNTEAFF.

In this sample, this clonotype turned up a few times. The genes are TRBV20-1 and TRBJ2-7; TRBD2 matches 10 bases. This CDR3 is built from 13 residues. Germline V gene data show CDR1 as DFQATT and CDR2 as SNEGSKA (reference sequence). The V gene end was trimmed by 6 bases and the J gene end by 5 bases; junction bases not matched to a gene: 7. In nucleotides, the CDR3 is TGCAGTGCAGGAGCGGGAGGGTCCCACGAGCAGTACTTC. Translating it yields CSAGAGGSHEQYF.

This clonotype was recorded a few times. The V and J genes are TRBV24-1 and TRBJ2-1, with unresolved D. V was clipped by 4 bases and J by 7 bases, with 10 bases between them. Germline V gene data show CDR1 as KGHDR and CDR2 as SFDVKD. The CDR3 has 13 amino acids. As DNA, the CDR3 is TGTGCCACCAGTGACTCTCAGCTAAATGAGCAGTTCTTC. Its protein product is CATSDSQLNEQFF.

This clonotype was observed a few times. The chain links TRBV7-9 to TRBJ1-4; tentatively, D is TRBD1 (6 bases). Germline-derived CDR1 and CDR2 are SEHNR and FQNEAQ (reference sequence). CDR3 length: 15 amino acids. The V end was cut by 6 bases, the J end by 2 bases, with 13 bases between. The CDR3 here is CASSSNGGTNEKLFF. CDR3 nucleotide sequence: TGTGCCAGCAGTTCAAATGGGGGCACTAATGAAAAACTGTTTTTT.

This clonotype was counted a few times. This chain joins TRBV5-1 and TRBJ2-5, with 7 positions matching TRBD1. Looked up from germline, CDR1 is SGHRS and CDR2 is YFSETQ. The CDR3 extends over 14 amino acids. The J segment lost 7 bases and the V segment lost 4 bases, leaving 10 bases of the junction unmatched. The CDR3 DNA reads TGCGCCAGCAGCCCGACAGGGAACGCGGTGACCCAGTACTTC. Translating it yields CASSPTGNAVTQYF.

This clonotype was detected a few times. The gene calls are TRBV11-2 and TRBJ2-1, with D tentatively TRBD2 (5 bases). CDR3 length equals 16 residues. Trimming removed 4 bases from V and 3 bases from J, with 16 bases in between. CDR1 SGHAT and CDR2 FQNNGV come from the germline V gene. The CDR3 spells CASSYKADTFYNEQFF. DNA of the CDR3: TGTGCCAGCAGCTATAAAGCGGATACATTCTACAATGAGCAGTTCTTC.

The CDR3 region has the DNA TGTGCCAGCAGTTCCCGGACAGGGAAAGAGACCCAGTACTTC. It yields the protein CASSSRTGKETQYF. This sequence joins TRBV12-3 or TRBV12-4 and TRBJ2-5, with 8 bases aligning to TRBD1. The V gene end was trimmed by 4 bases and the J gene end by 3 bases; junction bases not matched to a gene: 4. This CDR3 is built from 14 residues.